Described below is a single TCR beta chain sequence and its context. Germline assignment: CDR1 SGHRS and CDR2 YFSETQ. V lost 4 bases to trimming and J lost 2 bases, with 7 bases between them. The CDR3 has 13 residues. Libraries were prepared by immunoSEQ multiplex PCR; TCRdb keeps only in-frame clonotypes and omits some of them. The repertoire holds 250,000 or so clones, with roughly 87% as singletons. The data belong to a study of blood T cell repertoires in COVID-19. Sequencing input: PBMCs or T cells enriched from blood (not recorded which). J is TRBJ1-5 and V is TRBV5-1; D remains ambiguous. The receptor's source is a woman aged 30 to 39 with acute COVID-19. CDR3 amino acids: CASSPEGNQPQHF. Here the CDR3 DNA reads TGCGCCAGCAGCCCAGAAGGCAATCAGCCCCAGCATTTT.